The rows below give T cell receptor beta chains drawn from one sample of a study of blood T cells in healthy people across ages. TCRdb recomputed calls from the 5' RACE reads with MiXCR, one row per CDR3 protein. The table includes around 1.5 million distinct CDR3 sequences, approximately 63% detected once. The material sequenced was blood. Every receptor here comes from a man aged 18 to 30 in good health. CDR3s include the opening cysteine and the closing phenylalanine or tryptophan. A D gene is named only where the DNA matches it firmly. Size values are once, few and many counts, or a class for expanded clones, and some rows have none.

j_call,clone_size,d_call,v_call,cdr3_nt,cdr3_aa
TRBJ1-4,.,TRBD1,TRBV7-9,TGTGCCAGCAGCTCCTGGACAGGGTTAAGCGAAAAACTGTTTTTT,CASSSWTGLSEKLFF
TRBJ2-7,.,.,TRBV9,TGTGCCAGCAGCGTAGCTCGGGGGAACGAGCAGTACTTC,CASSVARGNEQYF
TRBJ1-4,.,.,TRBV4-2,TGTGCCAGCAGCCAACCGAGAACTAATGAAAAACTGTTTTTT,CASSQPRTNEKLFF
TRBJ2-5,.,TRBD1,TRBV24-1,TGTGCCACCAGTGACCAGGGGGAAGAGACCCAGTACTTC,CATSDQGEETQYF
TRBJ2-3,once,.,TRBV7-2,TGTGCCACCAAAAACCCTAGCACAGATACGCAGTATTTT,CATKNPSTDTQYF
TRBJ2-7,few,TRBD2,TRBV2,TGTGCCAGCGCTCTAGCGGGCCCCTACGAGCAGTACTTC,CASALAGPYEQYF
TRBJ2-7,once,TRBD1,TRBV12-3/TRBV12-4,TGTGCCAGCAGCCTGACAGGGAGAACGGACGAGCAGTACTTC,CASSLTGRTDEQYF
TRBJ2-1,.,TRBD2,TRBV20-1,TGCAGTGCTCGGAGCGGGGTGTCCTACAATGAGCAGTTCTTC,CSARSGVSYNEQFF
TRBJ2-4,.,TRBD2,TRBV7-2,TGTGCCAGCAGCCTCGGGTGGGCTAGCGGGAGATTTGGCAAAAACATTCAGTACTTC,CASSLGWASGRFGKNIQYF
TRBJ2-1,few,TRBD1,TRBV7-2,TGTGCCAGCAGCTTAAGGGCCGGGGGACAGGGTAGCAATGAGCAGTTCTTC,CASSLRAGGQGSNEQFF
TRBJ2-1,.,TRBD2,TRBV12-3/TRBV12-4,TGTGCCAGCACCCATCAGGTGGCGGGGGACCTCAATGAGCAGTTCTTC,CASTHQVAGDLNEQFF
TRBJ2-7,.,.,TRBV29-1,TGCAGCGTTGAAGGGGACGGTGAGCAGTACTTC,CSVEGDGEQYF
TRBJ1-2,once,.,TRBV29-1,TGCAGCGTTGATGCGGCAGCCTACACCTTC,CSVDAAAYTF
TRBJ1-5,.,.,TRBV2,TGTGCCAGCCAAAGGTGGGATAGCAATCAGCCCCAGCATTTT,CASQRWDSNQPQHF
TRBJ2-1,.,.,TRBV20-1,TGCAGTGCTGACAGTCCTCCCTCCTACAATGAGCAGTTCTTC,CSADSPPSYNEQFF
TRBJ2-6,.,TRBD1,TRBV6-1,TGTGCCAGCAGTGAAAGGGACAGGGGACCCTCTGGGGCCAACGTCCTGACTTTC,CASSERDRGPSGANVLTF
TRBJ2-4,few,.,TRBV29-1,TGCAGCGCCCTATGGGTCCTGACACTAGCCAAAAACATTCAGTACTTC,CSALWVLTLAKNIQYF
TRBJ2-3,.,TRBD1,TRBV5-1,TGCGCCAGCAGCTTCACAGGGGGCGTTAGGGATACGCAGTATTTT,CASSFTGGVRDTQYF
TRBJ1-1,.,.,TRBV29-1,TGCAGCGTTGGGGGACCGGAAGCTTTCTTT,CSVGGPEAFF
TRBJ2-2,.,TRBD2,TRBV12-3/TRBV12-4,TGTGCCAGCAGGGGACTAGCGGCCACCGGGGAGCTGTTTTTT,CASRGLAATGELFF
TRBJ1-5,.,.,TRBV10-2,TGCGCCAGCAGTGAGGCACAGGGTGTTAGCAATCAGCCCCAGCATTTT,CASSEAQGVSNQPQHF
TRBJ2-7,.,.,TRBV12-3/TRBV12-4,TGTGCCAGCAGTCCCCCCTTTCACTACGAGCAGTACTTC,CASSPPFHYEQYF
TRBJ1-4,.,TRBD1,TRBV4-1,TGCGCCAGCAGCCAAGTCGGGACAGGGCCGGGTGAAAAACTGTTTTTT,CASSQVGTGPGEKLFF